This T cell receptor (beta chain) was captured in a study of T cell clusters in autoimmune cytopenias. TRB rearrangements were amplified by touch-down multiplex PCR with mixed TRB-A/B primers. Reanalyzing the multiplex PCR reads, TCRdb keeps one entry per CDR3 protein, without DNA. The sample holds 860 or so distinct CDR3 sequences. Germline lookup yields CDR1 MNHEY and CDR2 SMNVEV (reference sequence). CDR3 length: 13 residues. Each sample's input was around 270 ng genomic DNA, 38,000 or so genome equivalents. Source material: peripheral blood. The chain is built from TRBV27 and TRBJ1-1. This receptor was identified in a human donor with an autoimmune cytopenia or autoimmune hepatitis (not recorded which). The CDR3 sequence is CASSPIENTEAFF.